This T cell receptor beta chain originates from a study of identical twins. The V end was cut by 8 bases, the J end by 7 bases, with 12 bases between. Germline V lookup: CDR1 KGHSH, CDR2 LQKENI. CDR3 size: 12 residues. This clonotype has just a few counts. Antigen: not known. Each CDR3 protein gets one entry after TCRdb re-called the 5' RACE reads with MiXCR. The table lists 350,000 or so distinct CDR3 sequences, roughly 10% of them singletons. Healthy Caucasians supplied all donations. The study, taken as a whole, reports: Zero-insertion analyses could be partly confounded by invariant MAIT and iNKT cells. Carriage of fewer insertions was seen in abundant cord blood beta clonotypes, whereas memory repertoires showed none.

The receptor's source is a woman aged 50 to 60 in good health. The specimen was naive T cells sorted from blood. V gene TRBV18 combines with J gene TRBJ2-1; D gene uncertain. The CDR3 bases are TGTGCCAGCGGTGACGTGGGGAATGAGCAGTTCTTC. Protein product: CASGDVGNEQFF.